The 8 T cell receptor beta chains reported below all come from one sample, sequenced in a study of T cells in Graves' hyperthyroidism and ophthalmopathy. TCR beta CDR3 region amplification was performed from RNA transcripts. First-round RT-PCR with HTBI primers amplified the TCR CDR3 region. TCRdb re-analysed the multiplex PCR reads in MiXCR, keeping a single row per CDR3 protein. Of more than 300,000 distinct CDR3 sequences in the sample, approximately 15% were seen once. The sample was blood. The receptors here all came from a woman in her twenties or thirties with Graves' hyperthyroidism.

In its sample, this clonotype was seen many times. CDR3 in DNA: TGTGCCAGCAGGGGACATTCTTTGGATGGCTACACCTTC. Its protein is CASRGHSLDGYTF. This chain uses TRBV2 with TRBJ1-2; TRBD1 might be the D (6 bases). CDR1 and CDR2 (germline): SNHLY, FYNNEI. V lost 6 bases and J lost 6, with 14 bases in between. This CDR3 has 13 residues.

This clonotype has at least ten counts. The chain uses TRBV12-3 or TRBV12-4 and TRBJ2-4; D possibly corresponds to TRBD1 (6 bases). The CDR3 is 14 amino acids. With 5 bases removed from V and 6 bases from J, the gap between germline ends came to 14 bases. In DNA, the CDR3 is TGTGCCAGCAGTCTCCGGGACACGGCAAACATTCAGTACTTC. It translates to CASSLRDTANIQYF.

In its sample, this clonotype was seen many times. The J gene is TRBJ2-2, the V gene TRBV30; D is unresolved. Trimming shortened V by 5 bases and J by 2 bases, and 6 bases separated the two germline ends. CDR1 is GTSNPN and CDR2 is SVGIG in the germline V gene (reference sequence). The CDR3 is 12 residues long. The CDR3 DNA follows: TGTGCCTGGTGCCATAACACCGGGGAGCTGTTTTTT. Translated, it gives CAWCHNTGELFF.

The rearrangement uses TRBV5-4 and TRBJ1-4; the match to TRBD1 covers 7 bases. After removal of 4 bases from V and 7 bases from J, the junction contained 4 bases not matched to a gene. CDR1 is SGHNT, CDR2 YYREEE, per germline (reference sequence). The CDR3 has 13 amino acids. CDR3 region: CASSAGQREKLFF. The CDR3 DNA is TGTGCCAGCAGCGCGGGACAGCGTGAAAAACTGTTTTTT.

This clonotype has just a few counts. A much larger clone lies a single base off, so this may be a read error. The chain couples TRBV12-3 or TRBV12-4 to TRBJ1-6, with TRBD1 matching 9 bases. The CDR3 runs to 15 residues. The CDR3 spells CASSRQGGYNSPLYF. The CDR3 region has the DNA TGTGCCAGCAGCCGACAGGGGGGGTATAATTCACCCCTCTACTTT.

Ten or more counts support this clonotype. The chain recombines TRBV12-3 or TRBV12-4 with TRBJ2-2, with 10 bases that match TRBD1. J lost 3 bases, V lost 8 bases, and 15 bases had no gene match. The CDR3 contains 18 residues. The CDR3 here is CASRGTPTGTGDTGELFF. The DNA of the CDR3 is TGTGCCAGCCGGGGTACACCGACCGGGACAGGGGACACCGGGGAGCTGTTTTTT.

This clonotype was observed at least ten times. V is TRBV3-1 and J is TRBJ1-6; D perhaps matches TRBD1 (5 bases). CDR1 and CDR2 (germline): LGHDT, YNNKEL (reference sequence). The length of the CDR3 is 15 residues. V dropped 1 base and J dropped 8 bases, with 12 bases sitting between them. DNA for the CDR3: TGTGCCAGCAGCCAAGGCGAGGGGTTTGATTCACCCCTCCACTTT. Translating it yields CASSQGEGFDSPLHF.

This clonotype was counted ten times or more. The chain carries TRBV11-2 and TRBJ2-5, with D uncertain. The V end lost 0 bases, the J end lost 4 bases, and 3 bases lay between the germline ends. The germline V gene has CDR1 SGHAT and CDR2 FQNNGV. The CDR3 runs to 12 residues. The CDR3, as DNA: TGTGCCAGCAGCTTAGATCTAGAGACCCAGTACTTC. Translated, it gives CASSLDLETQYF. The full variable domain, completed using reference TRBV11-2 and TRBJ2-5, is EAGVAQSPRYKIIEKRQSVAFWCNPISGHATLYWYQQILGQGPKLLIQFQNNGVVDDSQLPKDRFSAERLKGVDSTLKIQPAKLEDSAVYLCASSLDLETQYFGPGTRLLVL.